The subject of this entry is one T cell receptor beta chain. The source of the sample is a study of cytomegalovirus exposure and HLA in healthy donors. Trimming cost V 8 bases and J 0 bases, with 8 bases left between them. Germline loops: CDR1 MNHEY, CDR2 SVGAGI. CDR3 size: 13 residues. The PCR contained 60 Vbeta and 13 Jbeta primers. The repertoire was sequenced with immunoSEQ multiplex PCR; TCRdb's copy has only in-frame clones and lacks some. The sample lists approximately 140,000 clones, 75% to 85% seen once, with under 8% in the top ten. Material: PBMCs. This chain links TRBV6-5 with TRBJ1-3, with D tentatively TRBD1 (5 bases). The receptor was isolated from a man over 45 in good health and CMV-seropositive. This chain's CDR3 is CASRQYSGNTIYF. The CDR3 DNA reads TGTGCCAGCCGACAGTACTCTGGAAACACCATATATTTT.